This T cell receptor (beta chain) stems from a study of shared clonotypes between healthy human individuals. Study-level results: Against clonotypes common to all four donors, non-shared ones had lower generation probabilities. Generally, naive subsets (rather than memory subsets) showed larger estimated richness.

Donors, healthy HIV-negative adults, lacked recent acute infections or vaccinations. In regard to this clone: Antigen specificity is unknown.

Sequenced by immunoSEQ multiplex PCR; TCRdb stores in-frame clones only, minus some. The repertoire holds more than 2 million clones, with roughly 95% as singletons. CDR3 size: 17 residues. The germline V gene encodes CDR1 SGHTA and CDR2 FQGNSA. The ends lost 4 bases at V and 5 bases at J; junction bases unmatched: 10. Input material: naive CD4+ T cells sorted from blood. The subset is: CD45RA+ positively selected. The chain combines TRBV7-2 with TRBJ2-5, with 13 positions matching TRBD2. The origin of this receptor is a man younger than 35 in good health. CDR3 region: CASSSQWTSGSQETQYF. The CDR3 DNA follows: TGTGCCAGCAGCTCGCAATGGACTAGCGGGAGTCAGGAGACCCAGTACTTC. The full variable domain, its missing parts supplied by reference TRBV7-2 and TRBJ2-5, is GAGVSQSPSNKVTEKGKDVELRCDPISGHTALYWYRQSLGQGLEFLIYFQGNSAPDKSGLPSDRFSAERTGGSVSTLTIQRTQQEDSAVYLCASSSQWTSGSQETQYFGPGTRLLVL.